Following are 29 T cell receptor beta chains from one sample sequenced in a study of early T cells in non-severe SARS-CoV-2 infection. Via MiXCR, TCRdb re-called the 5' RACE reads, giving one row per CDR3 protein. The data hold some 62,000 distinct CDR3 sequences, with roughly 9% observed a single time. The sample consisted of whole blood, taken at baseline. The receptors were sampled from an adult who was a healthcare worker with PCR-confirmed SARS-CoV-2 infection or an uninfected control (not recorded which).

The chain is built from TRBV29-1 and TRBJ1-1; no firm D call. The CDR3 length is 14 residues. Germline V lookup: CDR1 SQVTM, CDR2 ANQGSEA. The ends were cut back, 0 bases at V and 4 bases at J, with 12 bases in the middle. The CDR3 loop is CSVEDGYGSTEAFF. For the CDR3, the DNA is TGCAGCGTTGAAGATGGCTATGGGAGCACTGAAGCTTTCTTT. The entire variable domain, with the rest obtained from reference TRBV29-1 and TRBJ1-1, is as follows: SAVISQKPSRDICQRGTSLTIQCQVDSQVTMMFWYRQQPGQSLTLIATANQGSEATYESGFVIDKFPISRPNLTFSTLTVSNMSPEDSSIYLCSVEDGYGSTEAFFGQGTRLTVV.

This chain connects TRBV5-1 to TRBJ2-3; D is possibly TRBD2 (5 bases). Germline CDR1 and CDR2: SGHRS and YFSETQ. The CDR3 contains 15 residues. V was trimmed by 4 bases and J by 4 bases, leaving 16 bases between them. CDR3 sequence (DNA): TGCGCCAGCAGCCTACTCTGGGCGGGCGCAGATACGCAGTATTTT. Translated, it gives CASSLLWAGADTQYF.

This chain links TRBV6-2 or TRBV6-3 with TRBJ2-7; 10 bases are a match to TRBD2. The CDR3 runs 14 residues. Unmatched junction bases numbered 8, after V lost 6 bases and J lost 6 bases. Per germline, CDR1 MNHEY and CDR2 SVGEGT. The CDR3: CASSLFEREGEQYF. Here the CDR3 DNA reads TGTGCCAGCAGCCTGTTTGAGCGGGAGGGCGAGCAGTACTTC.

The CDR3 nucleotides are TGTGCCAGCAGCATCACAGGGAGCGAGCAGTACTTC. It specifies CASSITGSEQYF. V gene TRBV5-8 combines with J gene TRBJ2-7; maybe TRBD1 (6 bases). The CDR3 contains 12 residues. The germline CDR1 and CDR2 sequences are SGHTS and YDEGEE. The V and J ends lost 4 bases and 6 bases respectively, with 11 bases between them.

This clonotype came up a few times. This chain joins TRBV20-1 and TRBJ1-2, with D uncertain. Germline V gives CDR1 DFQATT, CDR2 SNEGSKA (reference sequence). The CDR3 has 13 residues. V was trimmed by 4 bases and J by 3 bases, leaving 12 bases between them. In DNA, the CDR3 is TGCAGTGCTATATCCCCGGGAGACTATGGCTACACCTTC. Residues: CSAISPGDYGYTF.

This chain uses TRBV5-4 with TRBJ2-5; D might be TRBD2 (5 bases). The CDR3 runs 14 residues. V lost 3 bases and J lost 5, with 14 bases in between. Germline V lookup: CDR1 SGHNT, CDR2 YYREEE (reference sequence). The CDR3 bases are TGTGCCAGCAGCTCCCGGCGGGTTCGCGAGACCCAGTACTTC. It yields the protein CASSSRRVRETQYF.

In this sample, this clonotype turned up many times. The V call is TRBV7-3, the J call TRBJ1-6, with no clear D. Trimming removed 2 bases at V and 9 bases at J, with 14 bases between. The CDR3 spans 15 residues. Germline V gives CDR1 SGHTA, CDR2 FQGTGA. Here the CDR3 reads CASSLGQYEGSPLHF. The CDR3, as DNA: TGTGCCAGCAGCTTAGGGCAGTATGAGGGTTCACCCCTCCACTTT.

The chain uses TRBV27 and TRBJ1-1; unclear D gene. The CDR3 has 18 residues. Germline loops: CDR1 MNHEY, CDR2 SMNVEV (reference sequence). The V gene lost 1 base and the J gene lost 0 bases, with 18 bases spanning the gap. CDR3 coding DNA: TGTGCCAGCAGTTTATACGGCAGGTCGGTCATCTTGAACACTGAAGCTTTCTTT. Amino acid sequence: CASSLYGRSVILNTEAFF.

In its sample, this clonotype was seen a few times. The V gene is TRBV12-3 or TRBV12-4, the J gene TRBJ2-5, with D tentatively TRBD1 (6 bases). With 6 bases removed from V and 1 base from J, the gap between germline ends came to 9 bases. The CDR3 is 13 residues long. The CDR3 nucleotides are TGTGCCAGCAGGAGACAGGTCCAAGAGACCCAGTACTTC. Translation: CASRRQVQETQYF.

In this sample, this clonotype turned up many times. The chain combines TRBV20-1 with TRBJ2-3; 7 nucleotides align to TRBD1. CDR1 is DFQATT and CDR2 is SNEGSKA in the germline V gene (reference sequence). The CDR3 sequence is 16 residues long. V shed 5 bases and J 0 bases; nucleotides not matched to a gene: 11. CDR3 region: CSAPLLRDRSTDTQYF. DNA for the CDR3: TGCAGTGCTCCACTCCTCCGGGACAGAAGCACAGATACGCAGTATTTT.

In its sample, this clonotype was seen a few times. V and J are TRBV6-2 or TRBV6-3 and TRBJ1-2; D is perhaps TRBD1 (5 bases). The germline V gene encodes CDR1 MNHEY and CDR2 SVGEGT. V dropped 6 bases and J dropped 8 bases, with 10 bases sitting between them. The CDR3 spans 11 residues. The CDR3 sequence is CASSRTYGYTF. CDR3 nucleotide sequence: TGTGCCAGCAGCCGGACATACGGCTACACCTTC.

This clonotype occurred many times. The chain uses TRBV10-3 and TRBJ2-1; TRBD1 or TRBD2 may be the D gene (5 bases each). V was trimmed by 5 bases and J by 2 bases, leaving 13 bases between them. There are 15 residues in the CDR3. Germline CDR1 and CDR2: ENHRY and SYGVKD. As DNA, the CDR3 is TGTGCCATCAGTAGGGACGGAAGCGCCTACAATGAGCAGTTCTTC. This encodes CAISRDGSAYNEQFF.

This clonotype was seen a handful of times. The gene calls are TRBV15 and TRBJ2-3; 12 nucleotides match TRBD2. The CDR3 totals 18 residues. Germline assignment: CDR1 LNHNV and CDR2 YYDKDF (reference sequence). Trimming at V came to 1 base and at J to 4 bases, leaving 9 bases not matched to a gene. The CDR3 DNA sequence: TGTGCCACCAGCAGAGGGAGGCCGACTAGCGGGAGAGCAGATACGCAGTATTTT. This codes for CATSRGRPTSGRADTQYF.

The sample holds a few counts of this clonotype. The J gene is TRBJ2-2, the V gene TRBV25-1; D is ambiguous. The CDR3 has 15 residues. Germline V gene data show CDR1 as MGHDK and CDR2 as SYGVNS. V was clipped by 2 bases and J by 5 bases, with 12 bases between them. The CDR3 coding sequence is TGTGCCAGCAGTGAACCCAGTTTGGGGACCGGGGAGCTGTTTTTT. This codes for CASSEPSLGTGELFF.

This clonotype was seen a few times. The chain employs TRBV29-1 and TRBJ1-2; perhaps TRBD1 as D (5 bases). Germline loops: CDR1 SQVTM, CDR2 ANQGSEA. This CDR3 is built from 9 residues. CDR3 coding DNA: TGCAGATGGGGGTTTGGCTACACCTTC. It translates to CRWGFGYTF.

As for this clonotype: Given a far larger clone just one base away, this is likely a sequencing read error. The rearrangement joins TRBV7-2 to TRBJ2-7; D unclear. CDR3 length: 11 amino acids. The V and J ends lost 5 bases and 0 bases respectively, with 2 bases between them. Germline CDR1 is SGHTA and CDR2 is FQGNSA. Written as DNA, the CDR3 is TGTGCCAGCAGCGCCTCCTACGAGCAGTACTTC. This translates into CASSASYEQYF.

In its sample, this clonotype was seen many times. The chain links TRBV7-3 to TRBJ1-3; maybe TRBD1 (5 bases). This CDR3 contains 15 residues. Germline CDR1 is SGHTA and CDR2 is FQGTGA. Between the trimmed V and J ends, which lost 6 bases and 0 bases, there was a span of 12 bases. The CDR3 bases are TGTGCCAGCAGTCTCTCCCAGGGCTCTGGAAACACCATATATTTT. Translated, it gives CASSLSQGSGNTIYF.

This chain joins TRBV6-1 and TRBJ2-3, with D unclear. Trimming cost V 6 bases and J 4 bases, with 11 bases left between them. The length of the CDR3 is 13 residues. Germline CDR1 and CDR2: MNHNS and SASEGT. The CDR3 DNA reads TGTGCCAGCAGGCGCTCACTGGCAGATACGCAGTATTTT. It is translated as CASRRSLADTQYF.

The rearrangement uses TRBV11-2 and TRBJ2-5, with D maybe TRBD2 (5 bases). The V gene's germline CDR1 is SGHAT and CDR2 FQNNGV. There are 13 residues in the CDR3. V was clipped by 3 bases and J by 4 bases, with 9 bases between them. CDR3 DNA: TGTGCCAGCAGCTTCGGCCTAGCAGAGACCCAGTACTTC. Its translation: CASSFGLAETQYF.

This clonotype was recorded only once. V usage is TRBV7-9 and J usage is TRBJ1-3, with a tentative D call TRBD1 (5 bases). The CDR3 totals 16 residues. CDR1 is SEHNR and CDR2 is FQNEAQ in the germline V gene (reference sequence). V dropped 1 base and J dropped 7 bases, with 17 bases sitting between them. The DNA of the CDR3 is TGTGCCAGCAGCTTAGGTCGCTCAGGGTCGACGAACACCATATATTTT. It codes for CASSLGRSGSTNTIYF.

Many counts were recorded for this clonotype. The chain employs TRBV6-1 and TRBJ2-1, with 13 positions matching TRBD2. The junction had 5 bases not matched to a gene; V was cut back by 1 base and J by 8 bases. Germline lookup yields CDR1 MNHNS and CDR2 SASEGT. The CDR3 loop spans 16 amino acids. The CDR3 spells CASSEEGLAGPYEQFF. The CDR3 region has the DNA TGTGCCAGCAGTGAAGAGGGACTAGCGGGACCCTATGAGCAGTTCTTC.

This clonotype was recorded many times. The chain joins TRBV29-1 to TRBJ1-2; 10 bases are a match to TRBD1. Trimming took 4 bases from V and 8 from J; bases not matched to a gene: 4. This CDR3 has 12 amino acids. CDR1 is SQVTM, CDR2 ANQGSEA, per germline. CDR3 residues: CSVVGTGAGYTF. The CDR3 DNA reads as TGCAGCGTTGTGGGGACAGGGGCCGGCTACACCTTC.

The V call is TRBV5-4, the J call TRBJ2-3, with D possibly TRBD1 on 6 matching bases. This CDR3 has 15 residues. V shed 0 bases and J shed 1 base, with 9 bases lying between them. CDR1 is SGHNT, CDR2 YYREEE, per germline (reference sequence). DNA of the CDR3: TGTGCCAGCAGCTTGGCCAGGGGTGGCACAGATACGCAGTATTTT. This sequence encodes CASSLARGGTDTQYF.

This clonotype was observed a few times. V is TRBV3-1 and J is TRBJ2-2; no clear D gene. Germline CDR1 and CDR2: LGHDT and YNNKEL (reference sequence). The V gene lost 0 bases and the J gene lost 5 bases, with 4 bases spanning the gap. The CDR3 runs 13 residues. CDR3 region: CASSQEGTGELFF. The CDR3, as DNA: TGTGCCAGCAGCCAAGAAGGGACCGGGGAGCTGTTTTTT.

This clonotype was found many times. V and J are TRBV9 and TRBJ2-2; TRBD1 is a possible D gene (6 bases). The germline V gene encodes CDR1 SGDLS and CDR2 YYNGEE. The CDR3 is made up of 14 amino acids. Trimming cost V 5 bases and J 0 bases, with 8 bases left between them. As DNA, the CDR3 is TGTGCCAGCAGGGGGGCATCGAACACCGGGGAGCTGTTTTTT. This encodes CASRGASNTGELFF.

This clonotype was seen more than once but under ten times. This rearrangement joins TRBV30 to TRBJ1-1, with D possibly TRBD1 on 5 matching bases. This CDR3 is 13 amino acids long. CDR1 is GTSNPN and CDR2 is SVGIG in the germline V gene (reference sequence). V shed 1 base and J shed 5 bases, with 11 bases lying between them. This CDR3 reads CAWSEVGGTEAFF. The DNA for the CDR3 is TGTGCCTGGAGTGAGGTGGGGGGGACTGAAGCTTTCTTT.

The rearrangement links TRBV10-3 to TRBJ2-3; 8 positions match TRBD2. Unmatched junction bases numbered 6, after V lost 7 bases and J lost 3 bases. The germline V gene has CDR1 ENHRY and CDR2 SYGVKD. The CDR3 has 14 residues. The CDR3 DNA follows: TGTGCCATCAATTCCGCGGGAGGAACAGATACGCAGTATTTT. This codes for CAINSAGGTDTQYF.

The rearrangement links TRBV14 to TRBJ1-1, with TRBD1 matching over 9 bases. V gave up 4 bases and J gave up 5 bases; unmatched junction bases: 2. The CDR3 totals 13 residues. Germline V gives CDR1 SGHDN, CDR2 FVKESK. CDR3 in amino acids: CASSPDRGTEAFF. The CDR3, as DNA: TGTGCCAGCAGCCCCGACAGGGGGACTGAAGCTTTCTTT.

The chain combines TRBV12-3 or TRBV12-4 with TRBJ2-2, with 8 bases identical to TRBD2. The CDR3 loop spans 15 amino acids. V trimming: 6 bases; J trimming: 8 bases; junction bases outside the gene matches: 11. The CDR3 here is CASSLGLAESGELFF. CDR3 coding DNA: TGTGCCAGCAGCCTCGGACTAGCTGAGAGTGGGGAGCTGTTTTTT.